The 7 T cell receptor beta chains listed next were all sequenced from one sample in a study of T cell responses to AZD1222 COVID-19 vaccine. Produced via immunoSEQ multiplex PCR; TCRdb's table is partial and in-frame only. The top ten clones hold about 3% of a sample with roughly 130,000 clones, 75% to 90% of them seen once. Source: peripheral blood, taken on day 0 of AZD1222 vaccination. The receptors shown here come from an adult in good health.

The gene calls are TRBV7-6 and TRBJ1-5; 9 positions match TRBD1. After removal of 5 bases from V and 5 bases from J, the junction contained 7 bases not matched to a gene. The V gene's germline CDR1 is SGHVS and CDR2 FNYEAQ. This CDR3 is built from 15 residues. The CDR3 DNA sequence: TGTGCCAGCAGCCCACAACAGGGGGCCCATCAGCCCCAGCATTTT. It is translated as CASSPQQGAHQPQHF. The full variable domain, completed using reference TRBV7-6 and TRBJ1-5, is GAGVSQSPRYKVTKRGQDVALRCDPISGHVSLYWYRQALGQGPEFLTYFNYEAQQDKSGLPNDRFSAERPEGSISTLTIQRTEQRDSAMYRCASSPQQGAHQPQHFGDGTRLSIL.

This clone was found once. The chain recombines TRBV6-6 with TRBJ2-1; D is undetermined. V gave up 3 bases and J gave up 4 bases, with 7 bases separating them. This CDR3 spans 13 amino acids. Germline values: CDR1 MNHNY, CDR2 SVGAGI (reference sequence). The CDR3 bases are TGTGCCAGCAGTTATCCGGAATACAATGAGCAGTTCTTC. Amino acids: CASSYPEYNEQFF.

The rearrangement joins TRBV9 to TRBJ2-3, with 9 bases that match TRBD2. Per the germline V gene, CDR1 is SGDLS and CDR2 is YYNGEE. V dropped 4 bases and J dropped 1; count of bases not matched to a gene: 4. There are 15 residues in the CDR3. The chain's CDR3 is CASSPIAGGTDTQYF. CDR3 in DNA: TGTGCCAGCAGCCCCATAGCGGGGGGCACAGATACGCAGTATTTT.

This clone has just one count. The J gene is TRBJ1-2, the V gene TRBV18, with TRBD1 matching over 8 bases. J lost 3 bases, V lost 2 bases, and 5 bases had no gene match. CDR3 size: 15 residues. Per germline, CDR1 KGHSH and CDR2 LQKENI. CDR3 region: CASSPVVQGDYGYTF. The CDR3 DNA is TGTGCCAGCTCACCAGTGGTACAGGGGGACTATGGCTACACCTTC.

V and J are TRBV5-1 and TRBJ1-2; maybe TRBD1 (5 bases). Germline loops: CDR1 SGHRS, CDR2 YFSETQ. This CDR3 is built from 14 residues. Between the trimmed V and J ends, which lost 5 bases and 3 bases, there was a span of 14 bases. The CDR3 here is CASRSDPGDYGYTF. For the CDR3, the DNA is TGCGCCAGCAGATCGGACCCGGGGGACTATGGCTACACCTTC.

Here the CDR3 reads CASRDGVGQAGGYTF. As DNA, the CDR3 is TGTGCCAGCAGGGACGGGGTCGGGCAGGCGGGGGGCTACACCTTC. The chain carries TRBV3-1 (or the pseudogene TRBV3-2) and TRBJ1-2; D remains ambiguous. Germline V gene data show CDR1 as LGHDT and CDR2 as YNNKEL (reference sequence). The CDR3 length is 15 residues. Deletions cut 6 bases from V and 8 bases from J, with 22 bases between.

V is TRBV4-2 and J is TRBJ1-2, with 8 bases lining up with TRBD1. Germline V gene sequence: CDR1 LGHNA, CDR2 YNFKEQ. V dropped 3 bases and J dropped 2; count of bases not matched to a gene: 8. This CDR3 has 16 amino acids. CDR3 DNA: TGTGCCAGCAGCCACCCTCGGGACAGGCCCAACTATGGCTACACCTTC. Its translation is CASSHPRDRPNYGYTF.